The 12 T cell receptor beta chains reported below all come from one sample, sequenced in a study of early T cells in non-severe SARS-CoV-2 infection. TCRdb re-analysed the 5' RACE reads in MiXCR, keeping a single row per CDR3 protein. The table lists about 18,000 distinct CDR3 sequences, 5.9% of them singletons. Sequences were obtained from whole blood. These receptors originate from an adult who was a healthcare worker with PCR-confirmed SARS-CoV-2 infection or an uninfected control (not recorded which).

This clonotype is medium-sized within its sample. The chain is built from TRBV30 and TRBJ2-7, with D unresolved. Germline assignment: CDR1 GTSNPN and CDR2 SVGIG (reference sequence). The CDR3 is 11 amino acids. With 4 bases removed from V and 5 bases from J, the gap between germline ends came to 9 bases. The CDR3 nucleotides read TGTGCCTGGACGACGGGTCACGAGCAGTACTTC. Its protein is CAWTTGHEQYF.

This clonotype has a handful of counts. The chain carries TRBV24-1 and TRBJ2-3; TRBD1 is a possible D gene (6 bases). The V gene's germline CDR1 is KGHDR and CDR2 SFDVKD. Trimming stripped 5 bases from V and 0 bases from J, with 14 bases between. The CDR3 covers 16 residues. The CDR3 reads CATSGGTGMSTDTQYF. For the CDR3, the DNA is TGTGCCACCAGTGGGGGTACAGGGATGAGCACAGATACGCAGTATTTT.

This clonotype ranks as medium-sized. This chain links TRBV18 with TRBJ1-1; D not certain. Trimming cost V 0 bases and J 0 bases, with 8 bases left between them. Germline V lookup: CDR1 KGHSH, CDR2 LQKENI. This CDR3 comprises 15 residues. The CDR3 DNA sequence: TGTGCCAGCTCACCACCGGTGGGGATGAACACTGAAGCTTTCTTT. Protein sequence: CASSPPVGMNTEAFF.

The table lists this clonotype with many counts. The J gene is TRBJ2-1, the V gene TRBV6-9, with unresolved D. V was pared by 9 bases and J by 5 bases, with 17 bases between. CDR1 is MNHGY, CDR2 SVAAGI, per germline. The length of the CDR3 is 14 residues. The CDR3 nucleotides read TGTGCCAGTCTAGTCCCCGGGCCCCACAATGAGCAGTTCTTC. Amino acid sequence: CASLVPGPHNEQFF.

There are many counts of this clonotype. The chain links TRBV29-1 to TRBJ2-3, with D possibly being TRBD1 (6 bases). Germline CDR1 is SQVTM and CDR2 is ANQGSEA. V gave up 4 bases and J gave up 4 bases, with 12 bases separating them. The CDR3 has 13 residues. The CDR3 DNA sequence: TGCAGCGTTGGGAAGGGACACCCAGATACGCAGTATTTT. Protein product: CSVGKGHPDTQYF.

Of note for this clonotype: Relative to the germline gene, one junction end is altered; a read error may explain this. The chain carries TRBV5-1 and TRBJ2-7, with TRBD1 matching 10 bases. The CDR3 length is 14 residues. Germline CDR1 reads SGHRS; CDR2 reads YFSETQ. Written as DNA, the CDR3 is TGCGCCAGCAGCCGGGGACAGGGGACCTACGAGGAGTACTTC. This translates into CASSRGQGTYEEYF.

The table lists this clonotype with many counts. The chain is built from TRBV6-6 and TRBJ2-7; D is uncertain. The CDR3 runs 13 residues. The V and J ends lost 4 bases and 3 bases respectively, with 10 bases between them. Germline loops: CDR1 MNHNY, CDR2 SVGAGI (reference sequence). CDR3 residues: CASSSPPGYEQYF. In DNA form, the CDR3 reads TGTGCCAGCAGTTCCCCCCCCGGCTACGAGCAGTACTTC.

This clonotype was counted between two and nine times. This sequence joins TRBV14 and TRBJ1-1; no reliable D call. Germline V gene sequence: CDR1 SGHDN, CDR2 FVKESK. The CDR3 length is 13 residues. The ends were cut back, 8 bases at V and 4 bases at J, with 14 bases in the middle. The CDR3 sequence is CASLTMGSTEAFF. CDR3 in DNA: TGTGCCAGCCTCACCATGGGGAGCACTGAAGCTTTCTTT. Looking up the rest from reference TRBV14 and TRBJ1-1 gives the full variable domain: EAGVTQFPSHSVIEKGQTVTLRCDPISGHDNLYWYRRVMGKEIKFLLHFVKESKQDESGMPNNRFLAERTGGTYSTLKVQPAELEDSGVYFCASLTMGSTEAFFGQGTRLTVV.

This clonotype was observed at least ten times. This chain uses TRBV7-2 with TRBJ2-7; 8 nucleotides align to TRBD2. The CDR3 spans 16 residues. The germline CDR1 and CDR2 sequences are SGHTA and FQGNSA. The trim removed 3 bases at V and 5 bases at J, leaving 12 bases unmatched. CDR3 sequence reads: CASSFHGLAGFHEQYF. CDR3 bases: TGTGCCAGCAGCTTCCATGGGTTAGCGGGATTTCACGAGCAGTACTTC.

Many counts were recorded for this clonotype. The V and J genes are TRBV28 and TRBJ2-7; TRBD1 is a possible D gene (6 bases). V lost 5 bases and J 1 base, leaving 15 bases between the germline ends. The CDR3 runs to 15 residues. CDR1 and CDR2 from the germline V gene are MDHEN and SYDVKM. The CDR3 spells CASSPLQGSSYEQYF. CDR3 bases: TGTGCCAGCAGTCCCCTACAGGGCTCTTCCTACGAGCAGTACTTC. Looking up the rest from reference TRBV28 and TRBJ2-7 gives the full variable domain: DVKVTQSSRYLVKRTGEKVFLECVQDMDHENMFWYRQDPGLGLRLIYFSYDVKMKEKGDIPEGYSVSREKKERFSLILESASTNQTSMYLCASSPLQGSSYEQYFGPGTRLTVT.

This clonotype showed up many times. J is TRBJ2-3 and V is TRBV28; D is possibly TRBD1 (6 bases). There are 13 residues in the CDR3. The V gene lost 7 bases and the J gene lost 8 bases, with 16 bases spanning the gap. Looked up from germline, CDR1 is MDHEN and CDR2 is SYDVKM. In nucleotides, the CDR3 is TGTGCCAGCACTGTGAGGGGGTTAGTTACGCAGTATTTT. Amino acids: CASTVRGLVTQYF.

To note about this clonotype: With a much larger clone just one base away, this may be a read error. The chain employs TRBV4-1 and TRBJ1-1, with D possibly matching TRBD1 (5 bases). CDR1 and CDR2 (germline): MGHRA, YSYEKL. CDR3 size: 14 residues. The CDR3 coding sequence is TGCGCCAGCAGCCAAGATGGGGGAGGAGATGAAGCTATCTTT. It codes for CASSQDGGGDEAIF.